This T cell receptor (beta chain) is from a study of tumour-infiltrating T cells in Burkitt lymphoma. About the research overall: Repertoire clonality predicted overall and progression-free survival.

Data came from immunoSEQ multiplex PCR; TCRdb stores just in-frame clones and leaves some out. The sample consists of around 17,000 clones, around four fifths of them appearing once. CDR1 and CDR2 (germline): SQVTM, ANQGSEA. The CDR3 has 13 residues. The V end was cut by 3 bases, the J end by 5 bases, with 11 bases between. The chain is built from TRBV29-1 and TRBJ2-1; a weak D match, TRBD1 (6 bases). The sequence came from a human donor with diffuse large B-cell lymphoma. Sequencing used tumor tissue. The CDR3 loop reads CSVDRGLNNEQFF. For the CDR3, the DNA is TGCAGCGTTGACAGGGGTTTGAACAATGAGCAGTTCTTC.